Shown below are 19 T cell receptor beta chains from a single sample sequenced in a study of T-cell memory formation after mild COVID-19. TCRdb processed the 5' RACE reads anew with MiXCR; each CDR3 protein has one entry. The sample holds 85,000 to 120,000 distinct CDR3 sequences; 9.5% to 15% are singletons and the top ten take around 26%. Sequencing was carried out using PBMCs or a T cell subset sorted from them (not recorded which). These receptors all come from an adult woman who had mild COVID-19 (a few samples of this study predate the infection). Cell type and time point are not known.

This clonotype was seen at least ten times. The CDR3 loop is CSARDVLAGEYNEQFF. CDR3 DNA sequence: TGCAGTGCTAGAGATGTCCTAGCGGGAGAATACAATGAGCAGTTCTTC. The V and J genes are TRBV20-1 and TRBJ2-1; 10 bases match TRBD2. The CDR3 is 16 amino acids. The J segment lost 4 bases and the V segment lost 0 bases, leaving 6 bases of the junction unmatched. Per germline, CDR1 DFQATT and CDR2 SNEGSKA (reference sequence).

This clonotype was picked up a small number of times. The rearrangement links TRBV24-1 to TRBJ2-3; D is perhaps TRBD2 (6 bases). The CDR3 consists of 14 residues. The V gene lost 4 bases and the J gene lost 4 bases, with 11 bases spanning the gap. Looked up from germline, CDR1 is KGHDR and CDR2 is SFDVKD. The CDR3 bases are TGTGCCACCAGTGACAGACTAGGAGCAGATACGCAGTATTTT. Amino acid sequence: CATSDRLGADTQYF.

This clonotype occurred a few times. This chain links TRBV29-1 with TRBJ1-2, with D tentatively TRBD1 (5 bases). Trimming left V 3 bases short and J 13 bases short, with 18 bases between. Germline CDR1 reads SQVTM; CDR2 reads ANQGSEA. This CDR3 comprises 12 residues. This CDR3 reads CSVDQAGGDLTF. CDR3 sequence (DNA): TGCAGCGTTGATCAGGCTGGTGGGGACCTCACCTTC.

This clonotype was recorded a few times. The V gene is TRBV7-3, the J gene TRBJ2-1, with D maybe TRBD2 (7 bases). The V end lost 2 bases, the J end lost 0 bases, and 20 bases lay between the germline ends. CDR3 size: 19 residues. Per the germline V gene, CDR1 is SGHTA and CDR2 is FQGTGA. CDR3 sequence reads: CASSLVAGAGTSSYNEQFF. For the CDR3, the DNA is TGTGCCAGCAGCTTAGTGGCGGGGGCCGGTACGAGCTCCTACAATGAGCAGTTCTTC.

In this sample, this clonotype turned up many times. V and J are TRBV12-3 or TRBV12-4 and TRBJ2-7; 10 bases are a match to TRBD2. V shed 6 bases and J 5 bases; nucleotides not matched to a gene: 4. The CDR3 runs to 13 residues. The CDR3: CASREGLADEQYF. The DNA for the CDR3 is TGTGCCAGCAGGGAAGGACTAGCGGACGAGCAGTACTTC.

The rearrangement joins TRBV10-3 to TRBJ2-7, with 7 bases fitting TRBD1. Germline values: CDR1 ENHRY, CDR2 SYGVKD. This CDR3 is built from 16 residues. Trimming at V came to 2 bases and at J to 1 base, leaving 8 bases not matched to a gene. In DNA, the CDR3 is TGTGCCATCAGTGAGGAAAACAGGGGTTGGTCCTACGAGCAGTACTTC. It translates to CAISEENRGWSYEQYF.

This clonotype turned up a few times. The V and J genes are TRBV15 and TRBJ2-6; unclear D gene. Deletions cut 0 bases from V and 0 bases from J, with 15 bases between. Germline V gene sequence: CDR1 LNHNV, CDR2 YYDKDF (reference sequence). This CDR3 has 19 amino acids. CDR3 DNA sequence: TGTGCCACCAGCAGAGACGTCGCCCATTCATCCTCTGGGGCCAACGTCCTGACTTTC. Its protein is CATSRDVAHSSSGANVLTF.

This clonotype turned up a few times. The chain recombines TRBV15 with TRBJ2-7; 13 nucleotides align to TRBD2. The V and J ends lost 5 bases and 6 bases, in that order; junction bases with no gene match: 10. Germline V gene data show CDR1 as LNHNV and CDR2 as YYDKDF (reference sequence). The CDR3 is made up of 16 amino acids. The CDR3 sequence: CATSGRTSGRGGEQYF. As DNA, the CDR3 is TGTGCCACCAGCGGCAGGACTAGCGGGAGAGGTGGCGAGCAGTACTTC.

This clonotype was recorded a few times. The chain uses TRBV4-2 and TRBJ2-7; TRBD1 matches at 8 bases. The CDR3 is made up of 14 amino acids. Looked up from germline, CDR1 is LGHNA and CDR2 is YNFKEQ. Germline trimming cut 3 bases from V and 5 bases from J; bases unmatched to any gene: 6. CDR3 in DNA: TGTGCCAGCAGCCAGAGGACAGGGATCGACGAGCAGTACTTC. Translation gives CASSQRTGIDEQYF.

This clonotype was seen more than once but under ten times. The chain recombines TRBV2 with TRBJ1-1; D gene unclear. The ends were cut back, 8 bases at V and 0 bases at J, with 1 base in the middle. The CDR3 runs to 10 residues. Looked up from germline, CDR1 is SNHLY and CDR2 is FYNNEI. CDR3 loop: CASLNTEAFF. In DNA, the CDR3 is TGTGCCAGCCTGAACACTGAAGCTTTCTTT. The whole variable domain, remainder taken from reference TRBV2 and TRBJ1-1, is EPEVTQTPSHQVTQMGQEVILRCVPISNHLYFYWYRQILGQKVEFLVSFYNNEISEKSEIFDDQFSVERPDGSNFTLKIRSTKLEDSAMYFCASLNTEAFFGQGTRLTVV.

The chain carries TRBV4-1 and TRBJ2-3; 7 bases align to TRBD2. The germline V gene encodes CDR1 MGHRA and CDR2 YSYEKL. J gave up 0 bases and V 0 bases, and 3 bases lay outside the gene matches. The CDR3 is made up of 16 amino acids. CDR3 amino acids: CASSQEAGLSTDTQYF. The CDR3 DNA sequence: TGCGCCAGCAGCCAAGAAGCGGGGCTTAGCACAGATACGCAGTATTTT.

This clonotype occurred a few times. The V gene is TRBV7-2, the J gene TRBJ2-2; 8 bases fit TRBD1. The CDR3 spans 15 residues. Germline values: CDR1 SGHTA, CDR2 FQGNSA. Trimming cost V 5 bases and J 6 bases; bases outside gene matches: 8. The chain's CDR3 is CASSLHGQGSGELFF. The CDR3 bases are TGTGCCAGCAGCCTACATGGACAGGGTTCCGGGGAGCTGTTTTTT.

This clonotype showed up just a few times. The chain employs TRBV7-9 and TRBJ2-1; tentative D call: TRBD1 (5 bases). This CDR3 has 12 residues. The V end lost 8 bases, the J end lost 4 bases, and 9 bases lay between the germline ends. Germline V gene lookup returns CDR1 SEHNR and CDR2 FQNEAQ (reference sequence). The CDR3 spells CASGATYNEQFF. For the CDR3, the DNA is TGTGCCAGCGGGGCGACATACAATGAGCAGTTCTTC.

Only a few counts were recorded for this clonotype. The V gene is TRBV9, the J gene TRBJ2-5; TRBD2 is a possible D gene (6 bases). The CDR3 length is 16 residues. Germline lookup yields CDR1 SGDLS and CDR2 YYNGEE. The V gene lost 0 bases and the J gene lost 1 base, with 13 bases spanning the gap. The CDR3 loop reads CASSVDGSGPQETQYF. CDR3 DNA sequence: TGTGCCAGCAGCGTAGATGGTAGCGGCCCCCAAGAGACCCAGTACTTC.

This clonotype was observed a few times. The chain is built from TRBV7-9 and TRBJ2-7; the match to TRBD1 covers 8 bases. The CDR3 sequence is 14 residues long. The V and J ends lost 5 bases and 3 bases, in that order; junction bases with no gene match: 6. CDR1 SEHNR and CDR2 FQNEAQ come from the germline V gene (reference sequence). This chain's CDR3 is CASSPRQGNYEQYF. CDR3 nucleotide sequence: TGTGCCAGCAGCCCCCGACAGGGGAACTACGAGCAGTACTTC.

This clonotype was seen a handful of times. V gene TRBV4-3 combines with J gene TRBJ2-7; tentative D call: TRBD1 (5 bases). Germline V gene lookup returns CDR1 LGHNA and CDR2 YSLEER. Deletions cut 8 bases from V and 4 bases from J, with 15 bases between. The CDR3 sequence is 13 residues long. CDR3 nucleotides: TGCGCCAGCTCCCTTTTCAGGGTTTACGAGCAGTACTTC. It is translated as CASSLFRVYEQYF.

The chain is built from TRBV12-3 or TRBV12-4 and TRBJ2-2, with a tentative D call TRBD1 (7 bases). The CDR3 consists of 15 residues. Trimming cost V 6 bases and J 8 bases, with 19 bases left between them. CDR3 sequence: CASSPPAGGGGELFF. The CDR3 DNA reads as TGTGCCAGCAGCCCCCCCGCAGGGGGAGGAGGGGAGCTGTTTTTT.

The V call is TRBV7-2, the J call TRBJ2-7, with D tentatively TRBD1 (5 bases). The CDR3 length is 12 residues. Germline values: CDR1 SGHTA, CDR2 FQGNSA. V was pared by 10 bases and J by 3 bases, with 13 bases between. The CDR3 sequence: CATLQGGYEQYF. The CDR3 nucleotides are TGTGCCACCCTTCAGGGCGGCTACGAGCAGTACTTC.

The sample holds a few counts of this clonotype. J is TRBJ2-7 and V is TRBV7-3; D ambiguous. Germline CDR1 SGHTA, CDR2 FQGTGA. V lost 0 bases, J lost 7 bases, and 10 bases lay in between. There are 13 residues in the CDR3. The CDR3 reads CASSLTSTTEQYF. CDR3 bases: TGTGCCAGCAGCTTAACGAGCACCACAGAGCAGTACTTC.